The source of this T cell receptor beta chain is a study of blood T cell repertoires in COVID-19. The wider study: The study drew acute and convalescent COVID-19 samples from the United States, Italy and Spain. Sources were T cells, B-cell-depleted T cells, or PBMCs; the material itself was cDNA or gDNA.

The assay was immunoSEQ multiplex PCR, and TCRdb's table has in-frame clones only and misses some. The table lists about 220,000 clones, roughly 84% of them singletons. Germline CDR1 reads GTSNPN; CDR2 reads SVGIG (reference sequence). J was trimmed by 7 bases and V by 5 bases; bases with no gene match: 7. The CDR3 is made up of 13 amino acids. Sequencing used peripheral blood. The chain joins TRBV30 to TRBJ1-5, with 8 nucleotides matching TRBD1. The source of this sequence is a man aged 35 to 55 with active or convalescent COVID-19. CDR3 region: CAWGGQGDQPQHF. The CDR3 coding sequence is TGTGCCTGGGGAGGACAGGGCGACCAGCCCCAGCATTTT. Based on the CDR3 plus reference TRBV30 and TRBJ1-5, the full variable domain is SQTIHQWPATLVQPVGSPLSLECTVEGTSNPNLYWYRQAAGRGLQLLFYSVGIGQISSEVPQNLSASRPQDRQFILSSKKLLLSDSGFYLCAWGGQGDQPQHFGDGTRLSIL.